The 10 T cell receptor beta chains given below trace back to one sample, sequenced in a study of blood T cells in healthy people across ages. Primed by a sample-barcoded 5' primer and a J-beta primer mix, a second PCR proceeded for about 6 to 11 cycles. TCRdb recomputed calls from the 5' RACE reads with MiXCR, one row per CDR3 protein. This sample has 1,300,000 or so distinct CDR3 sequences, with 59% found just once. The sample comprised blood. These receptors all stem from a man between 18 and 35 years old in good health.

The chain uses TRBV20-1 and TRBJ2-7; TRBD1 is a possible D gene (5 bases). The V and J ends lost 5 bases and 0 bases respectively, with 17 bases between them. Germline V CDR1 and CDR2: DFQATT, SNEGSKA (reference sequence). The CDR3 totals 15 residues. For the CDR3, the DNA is TGCAGTGCTTGTCTACCAGGGCTCAGCTCCTACGAGCAGTACTTC. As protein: CSACLPGLSSYEQYF.

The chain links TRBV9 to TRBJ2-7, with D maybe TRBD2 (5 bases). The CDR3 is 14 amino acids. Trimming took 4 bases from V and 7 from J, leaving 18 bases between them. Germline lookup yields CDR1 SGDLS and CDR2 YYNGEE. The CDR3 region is CASSPEVGSLEQYF. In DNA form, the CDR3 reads TGTGCCAGCAGCCCGGAGGTAGGCTCCTTAGAGCAGTACTTC.

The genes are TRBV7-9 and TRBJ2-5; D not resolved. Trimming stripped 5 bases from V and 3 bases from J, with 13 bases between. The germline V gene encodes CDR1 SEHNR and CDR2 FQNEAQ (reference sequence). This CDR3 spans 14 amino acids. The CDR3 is CASSPEVNEETQYF. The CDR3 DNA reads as TGTGCCAGCAGCCCAGAGGTCAATGAAGAGACCCAGTACTTC.

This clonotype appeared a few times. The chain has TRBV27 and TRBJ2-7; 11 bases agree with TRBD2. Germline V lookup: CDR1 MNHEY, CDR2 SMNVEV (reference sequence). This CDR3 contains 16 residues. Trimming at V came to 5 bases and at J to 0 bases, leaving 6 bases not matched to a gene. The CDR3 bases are TGTGCCAGCAGTCCCGCTGGACTAGCGGGCTCCTACGAGCAGTACTTC. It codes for CASSPAGLAGSYEQYF.

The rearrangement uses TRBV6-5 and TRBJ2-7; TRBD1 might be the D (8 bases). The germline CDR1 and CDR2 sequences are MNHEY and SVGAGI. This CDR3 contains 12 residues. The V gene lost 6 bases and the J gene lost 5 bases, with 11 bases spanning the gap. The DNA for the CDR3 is TGTGCCAGCAGACAGGGGGGGCACGAGCAGTACTTC. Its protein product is CASRQGGHEQYF.

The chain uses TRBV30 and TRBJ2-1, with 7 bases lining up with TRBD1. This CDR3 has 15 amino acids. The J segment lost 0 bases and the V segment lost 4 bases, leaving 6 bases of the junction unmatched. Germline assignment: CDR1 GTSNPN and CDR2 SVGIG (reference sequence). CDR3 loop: CAWTIDRASYNEQFF. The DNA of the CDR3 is TGTGCCTGGACCATAGACAGGGCCTCCTACAATGAGCAGTTCTTC.

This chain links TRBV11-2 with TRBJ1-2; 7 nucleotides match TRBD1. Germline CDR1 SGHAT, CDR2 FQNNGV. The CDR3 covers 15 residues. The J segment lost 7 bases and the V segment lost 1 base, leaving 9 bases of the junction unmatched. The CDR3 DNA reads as TGTGCCAGCAGCTTAGCGCCTCGGGCAGGGGGTGGCTACACCTTC. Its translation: CASSLAPRAGGGYTF.

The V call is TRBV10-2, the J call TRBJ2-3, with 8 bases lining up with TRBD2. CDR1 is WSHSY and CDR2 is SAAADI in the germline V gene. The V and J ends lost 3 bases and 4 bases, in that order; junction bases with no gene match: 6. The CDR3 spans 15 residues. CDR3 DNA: TGCGCCAGCAGTGATGTGGGACTAGACCCAGATACGCAGTATTTT. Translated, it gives CASSDVGLDPDTQYF.

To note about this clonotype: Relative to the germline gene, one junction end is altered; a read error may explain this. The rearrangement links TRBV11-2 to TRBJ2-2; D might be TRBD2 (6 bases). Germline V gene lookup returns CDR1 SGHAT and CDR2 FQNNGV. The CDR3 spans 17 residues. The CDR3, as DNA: TGTGCCGGCAGCCCACTGGGACTTACAATCAACACCGGGGAGCTGTTTTTT. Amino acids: CAGSPLGLTINTGELFF.

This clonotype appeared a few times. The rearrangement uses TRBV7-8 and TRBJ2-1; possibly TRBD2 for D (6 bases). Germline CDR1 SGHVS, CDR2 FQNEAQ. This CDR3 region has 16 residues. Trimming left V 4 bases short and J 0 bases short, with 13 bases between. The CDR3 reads CASSSSGTGSYNEQFF. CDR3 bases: TGTGCCAGCAGCTCGTCAGGGACTGGCTCCTACAATGAGCAGTTCTTC.